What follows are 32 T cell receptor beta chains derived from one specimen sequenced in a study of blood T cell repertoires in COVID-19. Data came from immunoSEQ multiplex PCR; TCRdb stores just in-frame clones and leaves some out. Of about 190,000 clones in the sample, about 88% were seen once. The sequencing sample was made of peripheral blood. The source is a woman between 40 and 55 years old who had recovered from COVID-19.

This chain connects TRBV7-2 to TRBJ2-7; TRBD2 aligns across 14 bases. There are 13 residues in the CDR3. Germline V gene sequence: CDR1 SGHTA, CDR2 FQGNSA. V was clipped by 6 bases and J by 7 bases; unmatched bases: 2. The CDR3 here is CASRGLAGGEQYF. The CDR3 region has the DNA TGTGCCAGCAGAGGACTAGCGGGAGGAGAGCAGTACTTC.

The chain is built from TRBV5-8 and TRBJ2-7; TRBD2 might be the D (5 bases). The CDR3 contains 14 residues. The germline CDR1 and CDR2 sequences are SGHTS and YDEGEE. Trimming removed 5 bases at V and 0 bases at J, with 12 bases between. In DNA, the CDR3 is TGTGCCAGCAGTCCCGCGGGCCTCTCCTACGAGCAGTACTTC. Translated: CASSPAGLSYEQYF.

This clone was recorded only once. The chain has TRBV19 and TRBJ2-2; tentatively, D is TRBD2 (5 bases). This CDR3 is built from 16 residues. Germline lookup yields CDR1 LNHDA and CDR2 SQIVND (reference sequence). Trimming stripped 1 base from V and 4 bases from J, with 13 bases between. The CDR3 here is CASSIVASWVTGELFF. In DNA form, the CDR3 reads TGTGCCAGTAGTATAGTCGCTAGCTGGGTCACCGGGGAGCTGTTTTTT.

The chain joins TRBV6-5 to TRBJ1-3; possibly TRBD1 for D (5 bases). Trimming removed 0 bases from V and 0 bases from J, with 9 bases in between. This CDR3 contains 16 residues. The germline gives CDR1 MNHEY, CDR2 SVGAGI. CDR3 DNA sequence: TGTGCCAGCAGTTACTCAGACAGCCACTCTGGAAACACCATATATTTT. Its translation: CASSYSDSHSGNTIYF.

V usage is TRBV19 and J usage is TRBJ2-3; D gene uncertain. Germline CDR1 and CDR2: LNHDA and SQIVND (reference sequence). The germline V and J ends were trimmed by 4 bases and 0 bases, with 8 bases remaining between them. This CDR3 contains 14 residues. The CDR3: CASSRQRSTDTQYF. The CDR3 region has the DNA TGTGCCAGTAGTAGGCAGCGTAGCACAGATACGCAGTATTTT.

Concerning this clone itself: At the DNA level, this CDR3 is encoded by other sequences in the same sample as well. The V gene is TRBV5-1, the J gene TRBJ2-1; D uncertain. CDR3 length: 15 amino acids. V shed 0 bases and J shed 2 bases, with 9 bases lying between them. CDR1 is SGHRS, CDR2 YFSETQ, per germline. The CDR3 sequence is CASSLAGGTYNEQFF. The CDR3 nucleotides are TGCGCCAGCAGCTTGGCCGGCGGAACCTACAATGAGCAGTTCTTC.

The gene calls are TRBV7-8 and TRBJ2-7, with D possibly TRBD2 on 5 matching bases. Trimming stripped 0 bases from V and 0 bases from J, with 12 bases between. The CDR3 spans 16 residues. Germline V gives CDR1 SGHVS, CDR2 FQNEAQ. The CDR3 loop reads CASSLASLASSYEQYF. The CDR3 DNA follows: TGTGCCAGCAGCTTAGCCTCCTTAGCGAGCTCCTACGAGCAGTACTTC.

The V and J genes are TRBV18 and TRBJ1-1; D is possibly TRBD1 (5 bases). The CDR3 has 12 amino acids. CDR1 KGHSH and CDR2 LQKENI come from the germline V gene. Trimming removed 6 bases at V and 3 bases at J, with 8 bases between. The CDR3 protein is CASSTGDTEAFF. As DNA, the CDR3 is TGTGCCAGCTCCACGGGGGACACTGAAGCTTTCTTT.

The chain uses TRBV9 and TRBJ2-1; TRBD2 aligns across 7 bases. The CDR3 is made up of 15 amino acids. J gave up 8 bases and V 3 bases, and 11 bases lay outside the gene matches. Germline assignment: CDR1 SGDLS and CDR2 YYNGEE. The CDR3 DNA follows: TGTGCCAGCAGCGCATGGGGGAGGGCCACAGATGAGCAGTTCTTC. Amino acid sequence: CASSAWGRATDEQFF.

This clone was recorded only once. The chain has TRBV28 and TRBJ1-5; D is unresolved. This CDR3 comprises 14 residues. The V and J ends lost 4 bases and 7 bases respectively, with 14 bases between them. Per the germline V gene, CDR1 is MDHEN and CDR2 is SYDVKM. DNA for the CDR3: TGTGCCAGCAGTTCCCACGTGGGAGAGCAGCCCCAGCATTTT. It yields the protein CASSSHVGEQPQHF.

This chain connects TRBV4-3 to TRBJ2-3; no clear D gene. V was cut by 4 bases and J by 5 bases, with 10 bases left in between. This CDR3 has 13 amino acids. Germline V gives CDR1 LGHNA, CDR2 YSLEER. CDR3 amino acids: CASSPRRGDTQYF. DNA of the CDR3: TGCGCCAGCAGCCCGCGACGCGGAGATACGCAGTATTTT.

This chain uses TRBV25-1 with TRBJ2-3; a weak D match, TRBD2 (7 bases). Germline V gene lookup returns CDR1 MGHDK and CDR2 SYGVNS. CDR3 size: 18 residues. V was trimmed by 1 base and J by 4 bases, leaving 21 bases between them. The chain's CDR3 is CASSEWGGTGANPDTQYF. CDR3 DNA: TGTGCCAGCAGTGAATGGGGGGGCACAGGTGCGAATCCAGATACGCAGTATTTT.

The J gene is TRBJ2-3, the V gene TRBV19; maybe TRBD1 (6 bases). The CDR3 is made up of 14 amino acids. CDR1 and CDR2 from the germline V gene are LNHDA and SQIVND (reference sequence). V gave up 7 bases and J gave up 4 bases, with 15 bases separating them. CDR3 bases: TGTGCCAGTACACGGCAGGGGATTTCAGATACGCAGTATTTT. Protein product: CASTRQGISDTQYF.

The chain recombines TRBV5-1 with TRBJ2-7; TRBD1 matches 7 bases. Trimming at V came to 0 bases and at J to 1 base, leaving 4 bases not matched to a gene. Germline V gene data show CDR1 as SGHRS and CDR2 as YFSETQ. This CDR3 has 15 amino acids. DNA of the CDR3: TGCGCCAGCAGCTTGGGTGGACAGGAATCCTACGAGCAGTACTTC. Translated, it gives CASSLGGQESYEQYF.

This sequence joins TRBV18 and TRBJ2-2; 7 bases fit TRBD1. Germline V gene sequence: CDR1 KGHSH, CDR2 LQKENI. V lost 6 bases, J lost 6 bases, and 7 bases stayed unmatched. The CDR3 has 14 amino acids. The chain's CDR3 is CASSLRQGSGELFF. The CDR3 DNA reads TGTGCCAGCTCCCTCCGACAGGGTTCCGGGGAGCTGTTTTTT.

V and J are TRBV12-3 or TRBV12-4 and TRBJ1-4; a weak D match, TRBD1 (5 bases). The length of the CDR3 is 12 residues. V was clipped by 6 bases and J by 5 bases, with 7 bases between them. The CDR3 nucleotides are TGTGCCAGCAGGACAGAGAATGAAAAACTGTTTTTT. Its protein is CASRTENEKLFF.

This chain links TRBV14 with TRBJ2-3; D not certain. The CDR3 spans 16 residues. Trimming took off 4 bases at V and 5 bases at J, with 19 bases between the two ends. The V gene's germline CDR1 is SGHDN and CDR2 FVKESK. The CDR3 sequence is CASSPDGGNFQDTQYF. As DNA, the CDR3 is TGTGCCAGCAGCCCCGACGGCGGTAACTTCCAAGATACGCAGTATTTT.

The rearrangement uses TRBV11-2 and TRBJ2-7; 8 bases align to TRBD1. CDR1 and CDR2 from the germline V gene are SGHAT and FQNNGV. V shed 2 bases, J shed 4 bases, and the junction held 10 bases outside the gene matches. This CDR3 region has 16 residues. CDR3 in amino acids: CASSLLAFRGRYEQYF. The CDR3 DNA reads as TGTGCCAGCAGCTTACTGGCCTTCAGGGGGCGGTACGAGCAGTACTTC.

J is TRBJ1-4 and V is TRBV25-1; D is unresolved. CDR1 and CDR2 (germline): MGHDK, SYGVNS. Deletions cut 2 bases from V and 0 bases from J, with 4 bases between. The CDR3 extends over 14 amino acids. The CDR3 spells CASSEPATNEKLFF. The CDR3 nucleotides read TGTGCCAGCAGTGAACCAGCAACTAATGAAAAACTGTTTTTT.

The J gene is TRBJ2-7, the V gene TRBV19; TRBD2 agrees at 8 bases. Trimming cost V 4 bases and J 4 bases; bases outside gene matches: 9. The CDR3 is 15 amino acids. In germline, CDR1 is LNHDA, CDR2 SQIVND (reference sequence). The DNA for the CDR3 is TGTGCCAGTAGTACGACCTTTCGCGGGAGGTACGAGCAGTACTTC. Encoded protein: CASSTTFRGRYEQYF.

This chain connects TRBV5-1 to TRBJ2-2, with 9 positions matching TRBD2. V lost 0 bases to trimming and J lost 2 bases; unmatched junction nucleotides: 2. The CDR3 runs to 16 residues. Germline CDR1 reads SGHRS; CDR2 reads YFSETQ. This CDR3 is CASSLAGTSNTGELFF. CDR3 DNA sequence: TGCGCCAGCAGCTTGGCCGGGACTAGCAACACCGGGGAGCTGTTTTTT.

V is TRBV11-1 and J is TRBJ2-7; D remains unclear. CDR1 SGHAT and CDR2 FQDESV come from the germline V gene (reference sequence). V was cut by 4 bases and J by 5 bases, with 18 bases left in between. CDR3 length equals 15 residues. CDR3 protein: CASSSPTDSSDEQYF. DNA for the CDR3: TGTGCCAGCAGCTCCCCTACCGACTCTTCCGACGAGCAGTACTTC.

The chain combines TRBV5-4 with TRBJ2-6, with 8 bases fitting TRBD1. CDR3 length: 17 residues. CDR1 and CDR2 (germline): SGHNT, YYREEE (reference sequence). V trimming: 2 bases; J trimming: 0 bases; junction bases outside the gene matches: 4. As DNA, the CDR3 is TGTGCCAGCAGCTTCGGGACAGGCAACTCTGGGGCCAACGTCCTGACTTTC. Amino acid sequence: CASSFGTGNSGANVLTF.

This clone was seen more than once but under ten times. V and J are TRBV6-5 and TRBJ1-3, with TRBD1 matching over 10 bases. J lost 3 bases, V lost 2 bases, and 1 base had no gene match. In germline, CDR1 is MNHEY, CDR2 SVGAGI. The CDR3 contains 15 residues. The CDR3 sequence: CASSYRDRGGNTIYF. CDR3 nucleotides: TGTGCCAGCAGTTACCGGGACAGGGGTGGAAACACCATATATTTT.

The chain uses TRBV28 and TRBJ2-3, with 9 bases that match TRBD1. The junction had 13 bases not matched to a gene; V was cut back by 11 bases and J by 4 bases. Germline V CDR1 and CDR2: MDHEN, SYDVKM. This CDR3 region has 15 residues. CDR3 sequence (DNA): TGTGCCGCACTCTCCGGGACAGGGCGTCCAGATACGCAGTATTTT. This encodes CAALSGTGRPDTQYF.

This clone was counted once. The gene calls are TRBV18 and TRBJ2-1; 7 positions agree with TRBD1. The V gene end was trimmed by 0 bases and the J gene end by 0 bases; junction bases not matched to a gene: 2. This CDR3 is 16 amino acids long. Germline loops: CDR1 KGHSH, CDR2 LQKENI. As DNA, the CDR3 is TGTGCCAGCTCACCACCGACAGGGCGCTCCTACAATGAGCAGTTCTTC. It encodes CASSPPTGRSYNEQFF.

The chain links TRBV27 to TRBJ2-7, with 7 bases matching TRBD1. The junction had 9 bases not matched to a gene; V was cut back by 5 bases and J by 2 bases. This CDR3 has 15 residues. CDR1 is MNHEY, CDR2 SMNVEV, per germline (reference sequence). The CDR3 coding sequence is TGTGCCAGCAGTCCGGACAGGTCGGGAACCTACGAGCAGTACTTC. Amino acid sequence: CASSPDRSGTYEQYF.

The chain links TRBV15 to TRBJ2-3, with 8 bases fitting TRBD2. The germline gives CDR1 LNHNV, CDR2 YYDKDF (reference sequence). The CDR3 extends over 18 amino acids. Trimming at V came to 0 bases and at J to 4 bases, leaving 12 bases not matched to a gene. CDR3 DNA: TGTGCCACCAGCAGAGATCCGGGTCGAGCGGGAGTGCCAGATACGCAGTATTTT. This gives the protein CATSRDPGRAGVPDTQYF.

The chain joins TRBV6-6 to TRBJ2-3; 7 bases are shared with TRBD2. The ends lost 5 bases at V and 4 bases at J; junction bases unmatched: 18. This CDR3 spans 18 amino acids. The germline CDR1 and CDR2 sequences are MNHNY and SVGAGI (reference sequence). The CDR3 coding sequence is TGTGCCAGCAGTCAACCTTGGGTCCGGGAGGTGAGAGCAGATACGCAGTATTTT. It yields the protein CASSQPWVREVRADTQYF.

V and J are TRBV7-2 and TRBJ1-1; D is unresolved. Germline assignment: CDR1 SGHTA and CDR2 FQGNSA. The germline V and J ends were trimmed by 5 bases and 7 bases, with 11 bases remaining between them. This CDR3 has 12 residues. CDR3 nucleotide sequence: TGTGCCAGCAGCACCTCCCTAGGTGAAGCTTTCTTT. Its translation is CASSTSLGEAFF.

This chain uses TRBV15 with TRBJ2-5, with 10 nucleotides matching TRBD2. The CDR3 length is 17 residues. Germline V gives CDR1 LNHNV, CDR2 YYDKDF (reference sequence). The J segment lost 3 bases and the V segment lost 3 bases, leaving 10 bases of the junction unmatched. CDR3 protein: CATSRASGSAPKETQYF. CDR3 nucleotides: TGTGCCACCAGCAGGGCTAGCGGGAGCGCCCCGAAAGAGACCCAGTACTTC.

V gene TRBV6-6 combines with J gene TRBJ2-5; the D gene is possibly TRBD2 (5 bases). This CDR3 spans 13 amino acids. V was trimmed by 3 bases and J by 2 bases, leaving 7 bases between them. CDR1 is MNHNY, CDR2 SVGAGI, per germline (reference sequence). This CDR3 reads CASSYREQETQYF. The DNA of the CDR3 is TGTGCCAGCAGTTATAGGGAGCAAGAGACCCAGTACTTC.